The 21 T cell receptor beta chains in this list originate from one sample, sequenced in a study of blood T cells in healthy people across ages. Through a sample-barcoded 5' primer and a J-beta primer mix, a second PCR was run for roughly 6 to 11 cycles. One entry per CDR3 protein results from TCRdb running MiXCR on the 5' RACE reads. In the table there are 450,000 to 700,000 distinct CDR3 sequences, 25% to 30% of which are singletons. The sequencing sample was made of blood. These receptors all come from a woman between 70 and 85 years old in good health.

The J gene is TRBJ2-5, the V gene TRBV7-2; 12 nucleotides agree with TRBD2. This CDR3 is 14 amino acids long. With V trimmed by 5 bases and J by 5 bases, 3 bases remained unmatched. Germline CDR1 reads SGHTA; CDR2 reads FQGNSA. This chain's CDR3 is CASSMTSGSETQYF. CDR3 nucleotides: TGTGCCAGCAGCATGACTAGCGGGAGTGAGACCCAGTACTTC. Drawing the rest from reference TRBV7-2 and TRBJ2-5, the complete variable domain is GAGVSQSPSNKVTEKGKDVELRCDPISGHTALYWYRQSLGQGLEFLIYFQGNSAPDKSGLPSDRFSAERTGGSVSTLTIQRTQQEDSAVYLCASSMTSGSETQYFGPGTRLLVL.

The V call is TRBV5-1, the J call TRBJ2-5; a possible D gene is TRBD2 (5 bases). Per germline, CDR1 SGHRS and CDR2 YFSETQ. CDR3 length equals 15 residues. The V gene lost 4 bases and the J gene lost 5 bases, with 18 bases spanning the gap. Written as DNA, the CDR3 is TGCGCCAGCAGCCCGCAGGTTTCGAGCGGTGAGACCCAGTACTTC. Its protein product is CASSPQVSSGETQYF.

CDR3 DNA sequence: TGCAGTGCTAGTTCGCCTGAAGCTTTCTTT. This sequence encodes CSASSPEAFF. The chain carries TRBV20-1 and TRBJ1-1; D gene uncertain. With 3 bases removed from V and 6 bases from J, the gap between germline ends came to 5 bases. The germline V gene has CDR1 DFQATT and CDR2 SNEGSKA (reference sequence). The CDR3 is 10 residues long.

This rearrangement joins TRBV9 to TRBJ2-3, with TRBD2 matching over 12 bases. The CDR3 is 15 residues long. The germline V gene encodes CDR1 SGDLS and CDR2 YYNGEE. Germline trimming cut 4 bases from V and 4 bases from J; bases unmatched to any gene: 4. The CDR3 region is CASSFLAGGSDTQYF. The CDR3 nucleotides are TGTGCCAGCAGCTTTCTAGCGGGGGGGTCAGATACGCAGTATTTT.

For the CDR3, the DNA is TGTGCCTGGAACAGGGGCGAGACCCAGTACTTC. Translating it yields CAWNRGETQYF. The rearrangement links TRBV30 to TRBJ2-5; 7 bases align to TRBD1. Trimming took 4 bases from V and 5 from J; bases not matched to a gene: 1. CDR3 length: 11 amino acids. Germline values: CDR1 GTSNPN, CDR2 SVGIG (reference sequence). Based on the CDR3 plus reference TRBV30 and TRBJ2-5, the full variable domain is SQTIHQWPATLVQPVGSPLSLECTVEGTSNPNLYWYRQAAGRGLQLLFYSVGIGQISSEVPQNLSASRPQDRQFILSSKKLLLSDSGFYLCAWNRGETQYFGPGTRLLVL.

This clonotype was recorded a few times. The rearrangement uses TRBV6-5 and TRBJ1-1, with D possibly TRBD1 on 5 matching bases. The germline V and J ends were trimmed by 5 bases and 1 base, with 17 bases remaining between them. Per the germline V gene, CDR1 is MNHEY and CDR2 is SVGAGI. The CDR3 has 16 residues. CDR3 loop: CASSHGTLRPNTEAFF. Written as DNA, the CDR3 is TGTGCCAGCAGTCACGGGACGCTTCGGCCGAACACTGAAGCTTTCTTT.

J is TRBJ2-2 and V is TRBV19; no firm D call. CDR3 length: 13 residues. Between the trimmed V and J ends, which lost 1 base and 2 bases, there was a span of 2 bases. Germline loops: CDR1 LNHDA, CDR2 SQIVND (reference sequence). CDR3 nucleotides: TGTGCCAGTAGTATAGGAAACACCGGGGAGCTGTTTTTT. This sequence encodes CASSIGNTGELFF.

This chain uses TRBV11-1 with TRBJ2-3; D is unresolved. Trimming removed 8 bases from V and 4 bases from J, with 16 bases in between. Germline CDR1 reads SGHAT; CDR2 reads FQDESV (reference sequence). CDR3 length equals 14 residues. The CDR3 here is CASSPRLYSDTQYF. The CDR3 DNA reads as TGTGCCAGCTCCCCCCGACTGTATTCAGATACGCAGTATTTT.

V usage is TRBV6-6 and J usage is TRBJ2-3; 8 bases line up with TRBD2. Germline CDR1 and CDR2: MNHNY and SVGAGI (reference sequence). With 6 bases clipped from V and 0 bases from J, the junction kept 8 bases outside the gene matches. The CDR3 runs to 16 residues. The CDR3 here is CASSKPGGASTDTQYF. The DNA of the CDR3 is TGTGCCAGCAGCAAACCGGGGGGGGCAAGCACAGATACGCAGTATTTT.

This CDR3 is CASRETLETQYF. CDR3 nucleotide sequence: TGCGCCAGCAGGGAGACCTTGGAGACCCAGTACTTC. V and J are TRBV5-1 and TRBJ2-5; D gene uncertain. This CDR3 is built from 12 residues. The V end was cut by 5 bases, the J end by 5 bases, with 10 bases between. Germline V gene data show CDR1 as SGHRS and CDR2 as YFSETQ.

The J gene is TRBJ2-7, the V gene TRBV12-3 or TRBV12-4; 8 bases match TRBD2. The length of the CDR3 is 13 residues. The ends lost 8 bases at V and 7 bases at J; junction bases unmatched: 10. This CDR3 is CASQRGLAREQYF. DNA for the CDR3: TGTGCCAGCCAGCGGGGGCTAGCGAGAGAGCAGTACTTC.

This clonotype was detected a few times. The chain couples TRBV20-1 to TRBJ2-5, with 10 bases aligning to TRBD2. The germline V gene has CDR1 DFQATT and CDR2 SNEGSKA (reference sequence). CDR3 size: 14 residues. The V segment lost 3 bases and the J segment 5 bases; nucleotides outside the gene matches: 6. The CDR3 DNA follows: TGCAGTGCTAGCAGCGGGGGGGCCGAGGAGACCCAGTACTTC. Translating it yields CSASSGGAEETQYF.

Worth noting for this clonotype: A much larger clone differs from this one at a single base, so this may be a read error. The chain is built from TRBV18 and TRBJ2-7, with 11 positions matching TRBD1. The CDR3 totals 14 residues. Germline CDR1 reads KGHSH; CDR2 reads LQKENI. CDR3: CASSPGQGVYEQCF. CDR3 DNA: TGTGCCAGCTCCCCGGGACAGGGGGTCTACGAGCAGTGCTTC. Together with reference TRBV18 and TRBJ2-7, the CDR3 gives the full variable domain: NAGVMQNPRHLVRRRGQEARLRCSPMKGHSHVYWYRQLPEEGLKFMVYLQKENIIDESGMPKERFSAEFPKEGPSILRIQQVVRGDSAAYFCASSPGQGVYEQCFGPGTRLTVT.

V is TRBV5-1 and J is TRBJ1-5; D is unresolved. The length of the CDR3 is 14 residues. Germline V CDR1 and CDR2: SGHRS, YFSETQ. The V end was cut by 4 bases, the J end by 4 bases, with 12 bases between. The CDR3 DNA reads as TGCGCCAGCAGCAGGGAGGGAACGAATCAGCCCCAGCATTTT. Its protein product is CASSREGTNQPQHF.

This chain uses TRBV12-3 or TRBV12-4 with TRBJ1-3, with D possibly TRBD1 on 6 matching bases. The ends were cut back, 0 bases at V and 4 bases at J, with 13 bases in the middle. This CDR3 comprises 16 residues. The CDR3: CASSLALGAAGNTIYF. The CDR3 DNA reads TGTGCCAGCAGTTTAGCGCTGGGGGCAGCGGGAAACACCATATATTTT.

V usage is TRBV4-3 and J usage is TRBJ2-5; TRBD1 or TRBD2 may be the D gene (7 bases each). Germline V gene sequence: CDR1 LGHNA, CDR2 YSLEER. The CDR3 spans 18 residues. V was cut by 4 bases and J by 4 bases, with 25 bases left in between. The CDR3 spells CASSPRTRGRGGSETQYF. As DNA, the CDR3 is TGCGCCAGCAGCCCTCGAACCCGAGGCAGGGGGGGATCAGAGACCCAGTACTTC.

The gene calls are TRBV12-3 or TRBV12-4 and TRBJ1-1; 8 bases agree with TRBD1. This CDR3 comprises 14 residues. V shed 5 bases, J shed 5 bases, and the junction held 7 bases outside the gene matches. The CDR3 DNA sequence: TGTGCCAGCAGTCGACAGGGGAGTAATACTGAAGCTTTCTTT. Its protein is CASSRQGSNTEAFF.

The table lists this clonotype with a few counts. The rearrangement uses TRBV29-1 and TRBJ1-1, with no clear D. From germline, CDR1 is SQVTM and CDR2 ANQGSEA. CDR3 size: 13 residues. Trimming cost V 8 bases and J 1 base, with 14 bases left between them. The CDR3 here is CSSREQRNTEAFF. The DNA for the CDR3 is TGCAGCTCCCGGGAACAGCGGAACACTGAAGCTTTCTTT.

The rearrangement uses TRBV20-1 and TRBJ1-4; no clear D. Germline lookup yields CDR1 DFQATT and CDR2 SNEGSKA (reference sequence). Trimming pared 3 bases from V and 3 bases from J, leaving 8 bases between. The CDR3 has 13 residues. CDR3 loop: CSARSQPNEKLFF. Written as DNA, the CDR3 is TGCAGTGCTAGGTCACAACCTAATGAAAAACTGTTTTTT.

The chain recombines TRBV5-4 with TRBJ2-1, with 11 bases fitting TRBD1. Germline V gene data show CDR1 as SGHNT and CDR2 as YYREEE (reference sequence). The junction had 7 bases not matched to a gene; V was cut back by 1 base and J by 7 bases. There are 16 residues in the CDR3. CDR3 sequence reads: CASSLFGQGALNEQFF. CDR3 in DNA: TGTGCCAGCAGCTTGTTCGGACAGGGGGCTTTGAATGAGCAGTTCTTC. Looking up the rest from reference TRBV5-4 and TRBJ2-1 gives the full variable domain: ETGVTQSPTHLIKTRGQQVTLRCSSQSGHNTVSWYQQALGQGPQFIFQYYREEENGRGNFPPRFSGLQFPNYSSELNVNALELDDSALYLCASSLFGQGALNEQFFGPGTRLTVL.

As DNA, the CDR3 is TGTGCTAGTGGTTTGGCCGGGACCGGTCGCGGAGGAAACACCATATATTTT. It yields the protein CASGLAGTGRGGNTIYF. The J gene is TRBJ1-3, the V gene TRBV12-5, with D possibly TRBD1 on 5 matching bases. The V and J ends lost 1 base and 4 bases respectively, with 17 bases between them. The CDR3 contains 17 residues. In germline, CDR1 is LGHNT, CDR2 FRNRAP.